The text below deals with one TCR beta chain. This entry is derived from a study of T cell responses to AZD1222 COVID-19 vaccine. Clones were read by immunoSEQ multiplex PCR, and TCRdb kept only the in-frame ones, dropping some. Of approximately 110,000 clones in the sample, around 92% were seen once. Trimming left V 1 base short and J 0 bases short, with 10 bases between. This CDR3 is built from 15 residues. The V gene's germline CDR1 is SGHDT and CDR2 YYEEEE. The material was peripheral blood, obtained 28 days after the second AZD1222 dose. This chain uses TRBV5-6 with TRBJ1-1, with unresolved D. This receptor was taken from an adult who received the AZD1222 COVID-19 vaccine. CDR3: CASSLYGGMNTEAFF. CDR3 bases: TGTGCCAGCAGCTTGTACGGCGGGATGAACACTGAAGCTTTCTTT. The complete variable domain, with remaining parts taken from reference TRBV5-6 and TRBJ1-1, reads DAGVTQSPTHLIKTRGQQVTLRCSPKSGHDTVSWYQQALGQGPQFIFQYYEEEERQRGNFPDRFSGHQFPNYSSELNVNALLLGDSALYLCASSLYGGMNTEAFFGQGTRLTVV.